This TCR beta chain comes out of a study of B cell selection in AIRE deficiency. The sorted conventional CD4 T cells were gated as CD4+CD127+. Study findings and constraints: About 30% of healthy-shared Treg TCRbeta sequences appeared in patient Tconv cells. With only TCRbeta sequenced, roughly 40% of shared healthy Treg sequences overlapped Tconv. Patient Tconv and Treg cells showed healthy-like TCRBV usage, CDR3 length, diversity.

Assay used: immunoSEQ multiplex PCR; TCRdb lists only in-frame clones, some missing. The table records about 25,000 clones, around 95% of them present only once. The V gene's germline CDR1 is SGDLS and CDR2 YYNGEE. The CDR3 covers 15 residues. Trimming at V came to 1 base and at J to 7 bases, leaving 11 bases not matched to a gene. Comment on this clone: Antigen: not known.

Sequencing input: CD4+CD127+ conventional T cells sorted from PBMCs. The sequence derives from a human donor in good health. The chain couples TRBV9 to TRBJ2-7, with 7 positions matching TRBD2. This CDR3 reads CASSVNLAGVGEQYF. In nucleotides, the CDR3 is TGTGCCAGCAGCGTAAATTTGGCGGGGGTGGGAGAGCAGTACTTC.